This T cell receptor (beta chain) came from a study of blood T cell repertoires in COVID-19. Study context: The United States, Italy and Spain provided the acute and convalescent COVID-19 samples. T cells, B-cell-depleted T cells, or PBMCs supplied cDNA or gDNA.

In the source study's methods: Amplification from reference gene primers served as the basis for estimated nucleated cell counts. Sequencing used immunoSEQ multiplex PCR; TCRdb keeps in-frame clones, though not all of them. The V and J calls and clone size come from that table; D and trimming were worked out from the DNA. This sample has 270,000 or so clones, with 83% found just once. The CDR3 has 12 residues. Trimming removed 5 bases at V and 0 bases at J, with 5 bases between. CDR1 and CDR2 from the germline V gene are SGHAT and FQNNGV. Input material: peripheral blood. The chain is built from TRBV11-2 and TRBJ2-7; D is unclear. The clonotype was recovered from a woman aged 50 to 65 who had recovered from COVID-19. This chain's CDR3 is CASSQNSYEQYF. The CDR3 bases are TGTGCCAGCAGCCAGAACTCCTACGAGCAGTACTTC. Filled out from reference TRBV11-2 and TRBJ2-7, the complete variable domain reads EAGVAQSPRYKIIEKRQSVAFWCNPISGHATLYWYQQILGQGPKLLIQFQNNGVVDDSQLPKDRFSAERLKGVDSTLKIQPAKLEDSAVYLCASSQNSYEQYFGPGTRLTVT.